This TCR beta chain was observed in a study of T cell responses to AZD1222 COVID-19 vaccine. This CDR3 is built from 15 residues. V gave up 5 bases and J gave up 4 bases; unmatched junction bases: 8. The germline V gene has CDR1 ENHRY and CDR2 SYGVKD. Here immunoSEQ multiplex PCR was the method, and the copy in TCRdb shows in-frame clones only, minus some. The data show 95,000 to 100,000 clones, with 85% to 90% seen just once and about a sixth held by the top ten. The chain combines TRBV10-3 with TRBJ2-1; 7 bases map to TRBD2. This clonotype was obtained from an adult who received the AZD1222 COVID-19 vaccine. The specimen comprised peripheral blood, sampled 28 days after the second AZD1222 dose. The CDR3 spells CAISWAEGGYNEQFF. The CDR3 coding sequence is TGTGCCATCAGTTGGGCCGAGGGAGGGTACAATGAGCAGTTCTTC.